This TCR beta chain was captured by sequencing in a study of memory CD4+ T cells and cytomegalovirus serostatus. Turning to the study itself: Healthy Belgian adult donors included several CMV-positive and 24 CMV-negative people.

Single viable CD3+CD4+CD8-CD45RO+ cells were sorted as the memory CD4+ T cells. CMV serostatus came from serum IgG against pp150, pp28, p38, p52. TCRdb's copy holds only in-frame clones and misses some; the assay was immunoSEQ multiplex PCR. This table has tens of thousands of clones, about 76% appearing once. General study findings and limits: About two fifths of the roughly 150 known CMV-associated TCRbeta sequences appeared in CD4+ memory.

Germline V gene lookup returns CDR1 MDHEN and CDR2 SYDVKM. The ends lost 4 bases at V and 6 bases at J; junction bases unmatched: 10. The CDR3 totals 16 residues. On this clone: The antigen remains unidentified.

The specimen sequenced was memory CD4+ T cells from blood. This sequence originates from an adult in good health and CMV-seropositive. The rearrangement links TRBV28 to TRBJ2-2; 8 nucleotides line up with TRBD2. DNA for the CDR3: TGTGCCAGCAGTTCCTCTCGGGGGGGCAGGGCCGGGGAGCTGTTTTTT. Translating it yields CASSSSRGGRAGELFF.